The following is a T cell receptor (beta chain) sequence with its context. These data belong to a study of cytomegalovirus exposure and HLA in healthy donors. CDR1 and CDR2 from the germline V gene are SGHVS and FQNEAQ. The CDR3 contains 14 residues. The V segment lost 5 bases and the J segment 2 bases; nucleotides outside the gene matches: 2. In the PCR, 60 Vbeta and 13 Jbeta primers were used. Original processing notes: In a later analysis, some 80 million unique TCR beta chains included roughly 11 million shared by two or more donors. Sequencing was performed with immunoSEQ multiplex PCR; in TCRdb, only in-frame clones are kept and a portion is missing. D and trimming come from the DNA, and the V and J calls and clone size come from that table. The data hold 90,000 to 120,000 clones, with more than 75% observed a single time.

The sequence came from a man aged 30 to 45 in good health and CMV-seropositive. The chain uses TRBV7-8 and TRBJ1-2, with 10 bases identical to TRBD1. The sample comprised PBMCs. CDR3 nucleotides: TGTGCCAGCAGCCTGACAGGGGGCAACTATGGCTACACCTTC. It is translated as CASSLTGGNYGYTF.